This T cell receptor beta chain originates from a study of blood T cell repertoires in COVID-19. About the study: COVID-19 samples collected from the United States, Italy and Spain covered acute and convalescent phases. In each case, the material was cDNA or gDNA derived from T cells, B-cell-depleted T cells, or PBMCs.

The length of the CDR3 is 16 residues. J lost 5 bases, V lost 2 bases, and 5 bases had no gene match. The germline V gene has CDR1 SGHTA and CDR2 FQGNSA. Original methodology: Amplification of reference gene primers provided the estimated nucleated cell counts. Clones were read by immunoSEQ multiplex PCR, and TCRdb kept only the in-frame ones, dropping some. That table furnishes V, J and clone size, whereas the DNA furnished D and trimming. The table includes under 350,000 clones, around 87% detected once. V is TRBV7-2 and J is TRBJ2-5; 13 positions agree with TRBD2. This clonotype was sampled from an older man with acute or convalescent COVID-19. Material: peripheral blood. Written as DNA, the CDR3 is TGTGCCAGCAGCTTAACTAGCGGGAGGGCCGGGGAGACCCAGTACTTC. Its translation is CASSLTSGRAGETQYF.